Here is one T cell receptor beta chain with its context. Authors' processing steps: ImmunoSEQ gave junction-only sequences without quality scores, so filtering differed. The method was immunoSEQ multiplex PCR; TCRdb's version includes in-frame clones alone and lacks a portion of them. The V and J calls and clone size are taken from that table; D and trimming were inferred from the DNA. Counted here are 2 million to 2.5 million clones, 80% to 95% occurring once; the ten biggest clones make up approximately 0.39%. This entry comes from a study of shared clonotypes between healthy human individuals. Study information: The donors, a couple of women and a few men, were aged 18 to 49. For every donor, three CD4 naive, three CD4 memory, two CD8 naive and one CD8 memory plates were used.

The germline V gene encodes CDR1 MNHEY and CDR2 SMNVEV (reference sequence). CDR3 length equals 17 residues. V trimming: 6 bases; J trimming: 5 bases; junction bases outside the gene matches: 16. The donors were all Caucasian adults (living in Nashville, Tennessee). The TCR originated in a man aged 18 to 29 in good health. Some clones in this sample may be carry-over from other donors' samples. Material for sequencing was naive CD4+ T cells from PBMCs. The subset here: CD45RA+ positively selected. V usage is TRBV27 and J usage is TRBJ2-1, with TRBD2 matching 7 bases. CDR3 in DNA: TGTGCCAGCAGCCTTTCAGATTGGGCGGGAGATCACAATGAGCAGTTCTTC. Translating gives CASSLSDWAGDHNEQFF.